The 2 T cell receptor beta chains reported below all come from one sample, sequenced in a study of shared clonotypes between healthy human individuals. The assay was immunoSEQ multiplex PCR, and TCRdb's table has in-frame clones only and misses some. The data hold some 900,000 clones, with approximately 76% observed a single time. The sequencing sample was made of memory CD4+ T cells sorted from blood. Regarding subset: CD45RA-negative fraction. The receptors come from a man younger than 35 in good health.

About this clone itself: Other DNA sequences in the sample encode the same CDR3. J is TRBJ2-5 and V is TRBV5-1; no clear D. V was pared by 4 bases and J by 2 bases, with 12 bases between. CDR1 and CDR2 (germline): SGHRS, YFSETQ. The length of the CDR3 is 14 residues. This CDR3 is CASSPGRNQETQYF. The CDR3 nucleotides are TGCGCCAGCAGCCCCGGACGCAATCAAGAGACCCAGTACTTC.

DNA of the CDR3: TGCGCCAGCAGTGATGGCGGGAGCACAGATACGCAGTATTTT. Translated, it gives CASSDGGSTDTQYF. This chain links TRBV10-1 with TRBJ2-3, with D perhaps TRBD2 (5 bases). This CDR3 is 14 amino acids long. V was pared by 3 bases and J by 0 bases, with 7 bases between. The germline gives CDR1 WNHNN, CDR2 SYGVQD (reference sequence).